This T cell receptor (beta chain) emerged from a study of blood T cell repertoires in COVID-19. Study at large: The origin of the acute and convalescent COVID-19 samples was the United States, Italy and Spain. Sources were T cells, B-cell-depleted T cells, or PBMCs; the material itself was cDNA or gDNA.

Methods used by the authors: Counts of nucleated cells, estimated from reference gene primer amplification, were obtained. Generated by immunoSEQ multiplex PCR, the TCRdb table keeps only in-frame clones and is missing some. D and trimming come from the DNA, and the V and J calls and clone size come from that table. The repertoire consists of approximately 180,000 clones, with more than 75% occurring once and the leading ten covering roughly 5.6%. Trimming removed 3 bases from V and 7 bases from J, with 10 bases in between. Germline loops: CDR1 LNHDA, CDR2 SQIVND (reference sequence). The CDR3 consists of 14 residues.

The sequenced sample was peripheral blood. V is TRBV19 and J is TRBJ1-6; D ambiguous. The receptor comes from a man aged 35-49 years with active or convalescent COVID-19. CDR3 in DNA: TGTGCCAGTAGTATCTCGGTTCAAAATTCACCCCTCCACTTT. Its protein is CASSISVQNSPLHF.